This record covers a single TCR beta chain. Its matching antigen is unknown. This record comes from a study of STAT3 mutations in large granular lymphocyte leukemia. Regarding the study as a whole: At least one immunodominant TCR beta clonotype appeared in every T-cell large granular lymphocyte leukemia patient.

The germline V gene encodes CDR1 LNHDA and CDR2 SQIVND (reference sequence). This CDR3 spans 13 amino acids. V was trimmed by 6 bases and J by 2 bases, leaving 8 bases between them. Produced via immunoSEQ multiplex PCR; TCRdb's table is partial and in-frame only. The repertoire includes approximately 43,000 clones, roughly 81% of them detected once, and approximately 0.41% sits in the top ten. This TCR was recovered from a human donor with T large granular lymphocyte leukemia. Some clones in this sample may be carry-over from other donors' samples. The V and J genes are TRBV19 and TRBJ1-3; no clear D gene. The sequencing sample was made of PBMCs. CDR3 nucleotides: TGTGCCAGTAGACCGGGGACTGGAAACACCATATATTTT. Residues: CASRPGTGNTIYF.